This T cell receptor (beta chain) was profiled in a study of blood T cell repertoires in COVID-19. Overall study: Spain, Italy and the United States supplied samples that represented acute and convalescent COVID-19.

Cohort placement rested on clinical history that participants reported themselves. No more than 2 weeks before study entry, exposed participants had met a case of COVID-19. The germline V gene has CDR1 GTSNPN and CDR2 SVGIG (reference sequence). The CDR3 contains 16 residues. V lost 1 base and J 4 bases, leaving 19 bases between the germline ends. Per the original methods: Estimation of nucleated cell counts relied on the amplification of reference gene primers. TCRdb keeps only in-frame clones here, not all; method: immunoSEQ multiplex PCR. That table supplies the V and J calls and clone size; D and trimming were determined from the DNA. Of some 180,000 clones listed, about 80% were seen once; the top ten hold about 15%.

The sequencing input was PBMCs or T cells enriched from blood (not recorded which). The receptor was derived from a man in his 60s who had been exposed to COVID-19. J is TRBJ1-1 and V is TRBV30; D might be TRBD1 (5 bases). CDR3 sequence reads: CAWSAWGGPQVTEAFF. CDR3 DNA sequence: TGTGCCTGGAGTGCTTGGGGGGGACCCCAAGTCACTGAAGCTTTCTTT.